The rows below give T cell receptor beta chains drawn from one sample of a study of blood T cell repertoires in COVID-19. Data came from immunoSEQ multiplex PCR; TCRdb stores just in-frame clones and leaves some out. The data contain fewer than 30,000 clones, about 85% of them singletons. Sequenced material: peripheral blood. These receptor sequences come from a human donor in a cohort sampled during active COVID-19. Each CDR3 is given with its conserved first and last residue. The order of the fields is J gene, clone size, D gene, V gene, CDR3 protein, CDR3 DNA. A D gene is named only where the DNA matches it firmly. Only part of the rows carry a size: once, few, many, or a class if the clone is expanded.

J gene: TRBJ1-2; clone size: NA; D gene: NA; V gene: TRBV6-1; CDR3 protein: CASSETRQDYGYTF; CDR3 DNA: TGTGCCAGCAGTGAAACGCGACAGGACTATGGCTACACCTTC
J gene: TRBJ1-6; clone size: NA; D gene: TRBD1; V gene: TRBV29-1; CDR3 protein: CSVAGTGNSPLHF; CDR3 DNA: TGCAGCGTGGCCGGGACAGGGAATTCACCCCTCCACTTT
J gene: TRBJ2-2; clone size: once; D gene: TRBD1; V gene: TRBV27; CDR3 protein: CASKEAGTVYTGELFF; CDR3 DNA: TGTGCCAGCAAAGAGGCCGGGACAGTTTACACCGGGGAGCTGTTTTTT
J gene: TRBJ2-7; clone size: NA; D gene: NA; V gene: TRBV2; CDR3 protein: CASSDPLAGLPTYEQYF; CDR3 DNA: TGTGCCAGCAGCGACCCTCTCGCGGGTCTACCTACTTACGAGCAGTACTTC
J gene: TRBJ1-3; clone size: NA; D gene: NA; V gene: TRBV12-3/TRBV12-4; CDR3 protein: CASTLGNTIYF; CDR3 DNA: TGTGCCAGCACCCTTGGAAACACCATATATTTT
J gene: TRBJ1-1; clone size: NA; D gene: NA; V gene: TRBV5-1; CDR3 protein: CASSLGTGLNTEAFF; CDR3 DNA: TGCGCCAGCAGCTTGGGAACAGGGCTTAACACTGAAGCTTTCTTT
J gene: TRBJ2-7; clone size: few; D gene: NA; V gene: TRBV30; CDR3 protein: CAWTGDNEQYF; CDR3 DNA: TGTGCCTGGACAGGGGATAACGAGCAGTACTTC
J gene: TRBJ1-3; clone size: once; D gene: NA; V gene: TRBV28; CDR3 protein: CASSSHSVSGNTIYF; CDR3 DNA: TGTGCCAGCAGTTCGCACTCCGTCTCTGGAAACACCATATATTTT
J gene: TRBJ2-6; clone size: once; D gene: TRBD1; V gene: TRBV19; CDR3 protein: CASSIAGGSGANVLTF; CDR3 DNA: TGTGCCAGTAGTATCGCAGGGGGATCTGGGGCCAACGTCCTGACTTTC
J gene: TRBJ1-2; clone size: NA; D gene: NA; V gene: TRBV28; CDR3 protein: CASSQAPGNYGYTF; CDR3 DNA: TGTGCCAGCAGTCAGGCCCCCGGCAACTATGGCTACACCTTC
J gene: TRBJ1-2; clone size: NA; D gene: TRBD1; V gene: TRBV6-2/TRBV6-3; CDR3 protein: CASSTRDREGYGYTF; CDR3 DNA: TGTGCCAGCAGTACCCGTGACAGGGAAGGCTATGGCTACACCTTC
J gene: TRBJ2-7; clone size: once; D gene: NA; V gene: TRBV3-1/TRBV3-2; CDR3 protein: CASSQGSEQYF; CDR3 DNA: TGTGCCAGCAGCCAAGGGAGCGAGCAGTACTTC
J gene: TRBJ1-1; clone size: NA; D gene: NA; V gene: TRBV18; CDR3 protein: CASSPQAGYAEAFF; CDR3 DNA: TGTGCCAGCTCACCACAAGCAGGGTACGCTGAAGCTTTCTTT
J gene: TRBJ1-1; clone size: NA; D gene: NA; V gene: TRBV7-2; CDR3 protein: CASSLLAFANTEAFF; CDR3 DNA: TGTGCCAGCAGCTTACTTGCGTTCGCGAACACTGAAGCTTTCTTT
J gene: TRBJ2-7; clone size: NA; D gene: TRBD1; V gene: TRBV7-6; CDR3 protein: CASSLWDSGPASTYEQYF; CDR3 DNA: TGTGCCAGCAGCTTATGGGACAGTGGGCCGGCCTCCACCTACGAGCAGTACTTC
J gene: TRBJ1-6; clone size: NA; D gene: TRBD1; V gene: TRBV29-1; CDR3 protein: CSVKDRDHGGSPLHF; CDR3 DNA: TGCAGCGTGAAGGACAGGGACCATGGTGGTTCACCCCTCCACTTT
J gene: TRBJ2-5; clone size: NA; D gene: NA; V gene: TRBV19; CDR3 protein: CASKNQGLETQYF; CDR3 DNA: TGTGCCAGTAAAAATCAGGGCTTGGAGACCCAGTACTTC
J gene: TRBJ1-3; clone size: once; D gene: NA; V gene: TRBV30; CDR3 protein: CAWAPGYSPGNTIYF; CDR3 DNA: TGTGCCTGGGCACCGGGGTATAGCCCTGGAAACACCATATATTTT
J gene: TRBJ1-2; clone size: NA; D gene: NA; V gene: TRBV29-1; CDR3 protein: CSVLEDLGGYTF; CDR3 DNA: TGCAGCGTTTTGGAGGACCTGGGAGGCTACACCTTC
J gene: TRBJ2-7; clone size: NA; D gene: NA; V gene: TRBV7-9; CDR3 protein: CASSSSGIEQYF; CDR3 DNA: TGTGCCAGCAGCTCTTCAGGGATCGAGCAGTACTTC
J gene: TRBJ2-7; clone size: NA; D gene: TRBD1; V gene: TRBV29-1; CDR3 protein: CSVVDRVYPYEQYF; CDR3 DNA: TGCAGCGTAGTCGACAGGGTCTATCCCTACGAGCAGTACTTC
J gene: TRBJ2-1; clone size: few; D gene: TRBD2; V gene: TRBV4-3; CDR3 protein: CASSQDRGGGVYNEQFF; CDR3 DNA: TGCGCCAGCAGCCAAGATCGGGGCGGGGGGGTCTACAATGAGCAGTTCTTC
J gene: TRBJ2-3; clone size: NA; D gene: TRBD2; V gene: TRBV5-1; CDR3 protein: CASSLDSGGAWNTQYF; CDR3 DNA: TGCGCCAGCAGCTTGGATAGCGGGGGGGCTTGGAATACGCAGTATTTT
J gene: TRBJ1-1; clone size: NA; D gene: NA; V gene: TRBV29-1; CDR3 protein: CSVRRRGNTEAFF; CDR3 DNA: TGCAGCGTACGAAGGAGGGGGAACACTGAAGCTTTCTTT
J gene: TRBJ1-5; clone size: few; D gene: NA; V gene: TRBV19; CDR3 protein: CASSPLFTGQPQHF; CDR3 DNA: TGTGCCAGTTCACCTCTCTTCACAGGTCAGCCCCAGCATTTT
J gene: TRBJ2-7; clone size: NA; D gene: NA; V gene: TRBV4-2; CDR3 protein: CASSQEDEDSSYEQYF; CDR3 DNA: TGTGCCAGCAGCCAAGAGGACGAAGACAGCTCCTACGAGCAGTACTTC
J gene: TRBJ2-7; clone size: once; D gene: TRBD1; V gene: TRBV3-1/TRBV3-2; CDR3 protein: CASSQDEGTGSYEQYF; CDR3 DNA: TGTGCCAGCAGCCAAGATGAAGGGACAGGCTCCTACGAGCAGTACTTC
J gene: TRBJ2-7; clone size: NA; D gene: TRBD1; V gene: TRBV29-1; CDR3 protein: CSVTPPGGGDEQYF; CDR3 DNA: TGCAGCGTCACTCCCCCAGGGGGTGGCGACGAGCAGTACTTC
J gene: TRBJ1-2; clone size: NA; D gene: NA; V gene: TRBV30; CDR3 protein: CASLGAAFSGYTF; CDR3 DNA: TGTGCCTCTCTAGGGGCCGCATTTAGTGGCTACACCTTC
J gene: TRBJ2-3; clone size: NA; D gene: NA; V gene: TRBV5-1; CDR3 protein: CASSSLGGTDTQYF; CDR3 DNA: TGCGCCAGCAGCTCTCTAGGGGGCACAGATACGCAGTATTTT
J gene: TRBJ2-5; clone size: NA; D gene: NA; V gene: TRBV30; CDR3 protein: CAFSTDWGLIVTQYF; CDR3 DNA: TGTGCCTTTTCGACAGATTGGGGCCTTATTGTGACCCAGTACTTC
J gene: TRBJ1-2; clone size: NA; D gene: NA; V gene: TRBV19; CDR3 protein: CASKATDSFNYGYTF; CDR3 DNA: TGTGCCAGTAAGGCGACAGACTCTTTTAACTATGGCTACACCTTC
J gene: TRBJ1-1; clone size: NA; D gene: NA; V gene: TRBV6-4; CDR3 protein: CASRDTSRGSEAFF; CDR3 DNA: TGTGCCAGCAGAGACACCTCGCGCGGTTCTGAAGCTTTCTTT
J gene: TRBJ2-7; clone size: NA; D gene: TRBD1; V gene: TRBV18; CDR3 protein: CASSPSDRGLYEQYF; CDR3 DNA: TGTGCCAGCTCACCATCGGACAGGGGGCTCTACGAGCAGTACTTC